The rows below give T cell receptor beta chains drawn from one sample of a study of control samples from healthy donors and cancer patients. The protocol was immunoSEQ multiplex PCR, while the TCRdb copy is restricted to in-frame clones and leaves out a portion. The sample holds 150,000 to 200,000 clones. The sequencing sample was made of blood. These receptors originate from a woman aged 25 to 39 in good health. Each CDR3 is given with its conserved first and last residue. Each record gives: CDR3 protein, V gene, J gene, CDR3 length.

cdr3_aa: CASSPTGGGQFF
v_call: TRBV18
j_call: TRBJ2-1
cdr3_length: 12

cdr3_aa: CASSFQSDQPQHF
v_call: TRBV19
j_call: TRBJ1-5
cdr3_length: 13

cdr3_aa: CASSQGYGTGGEKLFF
v_call: TRBV4-1
j_call: TRBJ1-4
cdr3_length: 16

cdr3_aa: CASSIFGTVLREQYF
v_call: TRBV19
j_call: TRBJ2-7
cdr3_length: 15

cdr3_aa: CASYPTPGLPYNEQFF
v_call: TRBV5-1
j_call: TRBJ2-1
cdr3_length: 16

cdr3_aa: CSVPQGPYGYTF
v_call: TRBV29-1
j_call: TRBJ1-2
cdr3_length: 12

cdr3_aa: CASSPGQYYEQYF
v_call: TRBV18
j_call: TRBJ2-7
cdr3_length: 13

cdr3_aa: CASSQLPGTPIYGYTF
v_call: TRBV3-1/TRBV3-2
j_call: TRBJ1-2
cdr3_length: 16

cdr3_aa: CSGRGGRRNTEAFF
v_call: TRBV29-1
j_call: TRBJ1-1
cdr3_length: 14

cdr3_aa: CASSLGVSQGTEAFF
v_call: TRBV5-1
j_call: TRBJ1-1
cdr3_length: 15

cdr3_aa: CSAPRATEAFF
v_call: TRBV29-1
j_call: TRBJ1-1
cdr3_length: 11

cdr3_aa: CAISEGVNSPLHF
v_call: TRBV10-3
j_call: TRBJ1-6
cdr3_length: 13

cdr3_aa: CASSYAVDRVVNQPQHF
v_call: TRBV7-8
j_call: TRBJ1-5
cdr3_length: 17

cdr3_aa: CASSLAQSNGGQGYGYTF
v_call: TRBV7-2
j_call: TRBJ1-2
cdr3_length: 18

cdr3_aa: CASSDSPEGGSPLHF
v_call: TRBV6-4
j_call: TRBJ1-6
cdr3_length: 15

cdr3_aa: CATSDSGFTGELFF
v_call: TRBV24-1
j_call: TRBJ2-2
cdr3_length: 14

cdr3_aa: CASSYGTASGNTIYF
v_call: TRBV6-5
j_call: TRBJ1-3
cdr3_length: 15

cdr3_aa: CASSYSYGGGSEAFF
v_call: TRBV6-5
j_call: TRBJ1-1
cdr3_length: 15

cdr3_aa: CASSPGQGGGTGELFF
v_call: TRBV4-2
j_call: TRBJ2-2
cdr3_length: 16

cdr3_aa: CASSQVDHPDTQYF
v_call: TRBV4-1
j_call: TRBJ2-3
cdr3_length: 14

cdr3_aa: CASNPWEGNTGELFF
v_call: TRBV9
j_call: TRBJ2-2
cdr3_length: 15

cdr3_aa: CATQVLGQSYEQYF
v_call: TRBV28
j_call: TRBJ2-7
cdr3_length: 14